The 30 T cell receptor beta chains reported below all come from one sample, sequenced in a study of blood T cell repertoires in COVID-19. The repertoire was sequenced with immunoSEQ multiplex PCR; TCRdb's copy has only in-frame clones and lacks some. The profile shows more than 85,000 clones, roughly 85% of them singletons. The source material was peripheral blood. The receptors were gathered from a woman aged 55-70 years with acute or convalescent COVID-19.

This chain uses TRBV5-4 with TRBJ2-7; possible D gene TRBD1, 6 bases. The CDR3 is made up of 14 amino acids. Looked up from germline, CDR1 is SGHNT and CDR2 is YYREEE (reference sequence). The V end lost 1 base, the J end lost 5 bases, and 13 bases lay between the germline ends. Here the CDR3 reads CASSLSPGADEQYF. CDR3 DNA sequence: TGTGCCAGCAGCTTGTCCCCAGGGGCGGACGAGCAGTACTTC.

This chain's CDR3 is CASSSGQGGTDTQYF. CDR3 nucleotides: TGCGCCAGCAGCTCCGGTCAAGGGGGCACAGATACGCAGTATTTT. The rearrangement links TRBV5-1 to TRBJ2-3; D perhaps matches TRBD1 (5 bases). This CDR3 comprises 15 residues. Germline V CDR1 and CDR2: SGHRS, YFSETQ. Trimming pared 3 bases from V and 1 base from J, leaving 12 bases between. The entire variable domain, with the rest obtained from reference TRBV5-1 and TRBJ2-3, is as follows: KAGVTQTPRYLIKTRGQQVTLSCSPISGHRSVSWYQQTPGQGLQFLFEYFSETQRNKGNFPGRFSGRQFSNSRSEMNVSTLELGDSALYLCASSSGQGGTDTQYFGPGTRLTVL.

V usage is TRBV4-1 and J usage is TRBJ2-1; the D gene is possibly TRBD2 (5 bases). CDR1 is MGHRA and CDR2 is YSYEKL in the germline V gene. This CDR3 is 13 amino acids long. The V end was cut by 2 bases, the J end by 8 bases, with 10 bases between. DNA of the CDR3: TGCGCCAGCAGCCAACCTAGAGGGTATGAGCAGTTCTTC. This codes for CASSQPRGYEQFF.

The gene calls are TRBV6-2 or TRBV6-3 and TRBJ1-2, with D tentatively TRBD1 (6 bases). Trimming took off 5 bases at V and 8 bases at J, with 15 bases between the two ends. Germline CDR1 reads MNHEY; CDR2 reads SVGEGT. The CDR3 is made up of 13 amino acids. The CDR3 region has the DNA TGTGCCAGCAGTCAAGACAGGTTCGGAGGCTACACCTTC. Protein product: CASSQDRFGGYTF.

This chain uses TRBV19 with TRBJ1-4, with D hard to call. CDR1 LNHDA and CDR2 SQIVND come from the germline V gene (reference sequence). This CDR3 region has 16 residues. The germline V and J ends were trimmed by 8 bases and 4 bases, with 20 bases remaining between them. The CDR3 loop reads CASSVWPWAHNEKLFF. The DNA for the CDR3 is TGTGCCAGTTCGGTTTGGCCCTGGGCCCATAATGAAAAACTGTTTTTT. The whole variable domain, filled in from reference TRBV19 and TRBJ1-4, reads DGGITQSPKYLFRKEGQNVTLSCEQNLNHDAMYWYRQDPGQGLRLIYYSQIVNDFQKGDIAEGYSVSREKKESFPLTVTSAQKNPTAFYLCASSVWPWAHNEKLFFGSGTQLSVL.

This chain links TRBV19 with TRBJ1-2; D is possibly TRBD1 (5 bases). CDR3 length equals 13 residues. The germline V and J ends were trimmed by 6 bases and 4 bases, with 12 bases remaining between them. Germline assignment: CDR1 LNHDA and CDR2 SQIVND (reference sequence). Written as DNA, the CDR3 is TGTGCCAGTAGATCCAGGGTCGGCTATGGCTACACCTTC. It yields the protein CASRSRVGYGYTF.

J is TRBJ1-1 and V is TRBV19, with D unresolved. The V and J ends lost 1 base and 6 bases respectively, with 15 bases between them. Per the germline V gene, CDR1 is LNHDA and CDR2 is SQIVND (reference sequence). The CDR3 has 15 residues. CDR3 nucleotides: TGTGCCAGTAGTATAGGATCCACGGTCATGGCTGAAGCTTTCTTT. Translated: CASSIGSTVMAEAFF.

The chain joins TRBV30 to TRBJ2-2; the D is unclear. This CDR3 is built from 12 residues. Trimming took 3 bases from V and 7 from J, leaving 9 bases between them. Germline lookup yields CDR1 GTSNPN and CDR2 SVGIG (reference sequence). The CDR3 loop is CAWSDDNGELFF. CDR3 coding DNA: TGTGCCTGGAGCGACGACAACGGGGAGCTGTTTTTT.

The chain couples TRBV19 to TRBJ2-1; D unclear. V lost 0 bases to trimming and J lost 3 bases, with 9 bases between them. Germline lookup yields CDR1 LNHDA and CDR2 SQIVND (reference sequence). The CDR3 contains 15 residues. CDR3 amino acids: CASSIDLTDYNEQFF. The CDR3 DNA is TGTGCCAGTAGTATAGATCTAACAGACTACAATGAGCAGTTCTTC.

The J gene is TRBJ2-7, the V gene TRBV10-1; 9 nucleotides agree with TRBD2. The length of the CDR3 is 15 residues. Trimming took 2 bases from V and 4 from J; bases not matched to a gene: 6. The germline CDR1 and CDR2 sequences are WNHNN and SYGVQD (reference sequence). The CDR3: CASSEGPSGKYEQYF. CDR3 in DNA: TGCGCCAGCAGTGAGGGGCCTAGCGGGAAGTACGAGCAGTACTTC.

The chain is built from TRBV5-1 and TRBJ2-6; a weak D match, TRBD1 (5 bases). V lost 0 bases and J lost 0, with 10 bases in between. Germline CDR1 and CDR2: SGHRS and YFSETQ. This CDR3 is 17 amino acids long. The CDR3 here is CASSLATGLSGANVLTF. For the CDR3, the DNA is TGCGCCAGCAGCTTGGCAACAGGCCTCTCTGGGGCCAACGTCCTGACTTTC.

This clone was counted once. This CDR3 is CASSLGGRTIEAFF. In DNA form, the CDR3 reads TGCGCCAGCAGCTTGGGGGGCCGGACAATTGAAGCTTTCTTT. The rearrangement links TRBV5-1 to TRBJ1-1, with a possible D match to TRBD1 (5 bases). Trimming removed 0 bases at V and 7 bases at J, with 13 bases between. This CDR3 spans 14 amino acids. From germline, CDR1 is SGHRS and CDR2 YFSETQ.

The CDR3 nucleotides read TGTGCCAGCCGATCCCCGGACGAGCAGTACTTC. Translation: CASRSPDEQYF. The J gene is TRBJ2-7, the V gene TRBV18, with D uncertain. CDR1 is KGHSH, CDR2 LQKENI, per germline. The CDR3 has 11 residues. Trimming took 8 bases from V and 5 from J, leaving 10 bases between them. Based on the CDR3 plus reference TRBV18 and TRBJ2-7, the full variable domain is NAGVMQNPRHLVRRRGQEARLRCSPMKGHSHVYWYRQLPEEGLKFMVYLQKENIIDESGMPKERFSAEFPKEGPSILRIQQVVRGDSAAYFCASRSPDEQYFGPGTRLTVT.

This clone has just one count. The CDR3 sequence: CASSSSRGFNSPLHF. The CDR3 DNA reads as TGTGCCAGCAGCTCCTCACGGGGTTTTAACTCACCCCTCCACTTT. J is TRBJ1-6 and V is TRBV7-2, with unresolved D. V was cut by 4 bases and J by 10 bases, with 17 bases left in between. The CDR3 is made up of 15 amino acids. Per germline, CDR1 SGHTA and CDR2 FQGNSA.

The CDR3 spells CASSQAGTGREQYF. For the CDR3, the DNA is TGTGCCAGCAGCCAGGCCGGGACAGGCCGCGAGCAGTACTTC. The J gene is TRBJ2-7, the V gene TRBV14; 8 bases align to TRBD1. In germline, CDR1 is SGHDN, CDR2 FVKESK. The CDR3 runs 14 residues. Trimming took 3 bases from V and 6 from J; bases not matched to a gene: 7. The full variable domain, its missing parts supplied by reference TRBV14 and TRBJ2-7, is EAGVTQFPSHSVIEKGQTVTLRCDPISGHDNLYWYRRVMGKEIKFLLHFVKESKQDESGMPNNRFLAERTGGTYSTLKVQPAELEDSGVYFCASSQAGTGREQYFGPGTRLTVT.

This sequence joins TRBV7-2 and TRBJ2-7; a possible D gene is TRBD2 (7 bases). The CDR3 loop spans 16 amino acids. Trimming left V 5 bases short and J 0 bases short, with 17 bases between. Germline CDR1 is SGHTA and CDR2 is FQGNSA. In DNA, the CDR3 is TGTGCCAGCAGCGGGGGGGCCGCCCGGTTCTCCTACGAGCAGTACTTC. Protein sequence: CASSGGAARFSYEQYF.

CDR3 nucleotide sequence: TGTGCCAGCAGCTTTAATGACAGGGGGCGCTTTGGTCTGAGTTCACCCCTCCACTTT. Translation: CASSFNDRGRFGLSSPLHF. The V and J genes are TRBV6-6 and TRBJ1-6, with 10 bases lining up with TRBD1. CDR1 MNHNY and CDR2 SVGAGI come from the germline V gene (reference sequence). The CDR3 is 19 amino acids. V dropped 6 bases and J dropped 9; count of bases not matched to a gene: 20.

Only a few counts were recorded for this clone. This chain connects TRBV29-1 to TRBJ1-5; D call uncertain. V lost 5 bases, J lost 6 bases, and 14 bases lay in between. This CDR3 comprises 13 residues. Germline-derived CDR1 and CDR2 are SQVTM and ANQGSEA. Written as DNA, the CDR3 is TGCAGCGTTAGGTTCCAGTCGGGTCAGCCCCAGCATTTT. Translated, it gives CSVRFQSGQPQHF.

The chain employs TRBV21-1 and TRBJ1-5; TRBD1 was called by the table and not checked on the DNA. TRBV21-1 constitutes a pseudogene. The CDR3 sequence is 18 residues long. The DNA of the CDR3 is TGTGCCAGCAGCGGCTGCATTAAGGGGGCAGGTCCCAATCAGCCCCAGCATTTT. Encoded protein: CASSGCIKGAGPNQPQHF.

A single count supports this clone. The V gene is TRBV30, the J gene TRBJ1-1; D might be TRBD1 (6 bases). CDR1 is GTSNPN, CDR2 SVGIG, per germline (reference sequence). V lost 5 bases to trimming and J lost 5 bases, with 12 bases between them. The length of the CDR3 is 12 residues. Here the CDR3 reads CAWLQGGTEAFF. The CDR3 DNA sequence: TGTGCCTGGTTACAGGGTGGAACTGAAGCTTTCTTT. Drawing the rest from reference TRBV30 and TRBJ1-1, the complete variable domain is SQTIHQWPATLVQPVGSPLSLECTVEGTSNPNLYWYRQAAGRGLQLLFYSVGIGQISSEVPQNLSASRPQDRQFILSSKKLLLSDSGFYLCAWLQGGTEAFFGQGTRLTVV.

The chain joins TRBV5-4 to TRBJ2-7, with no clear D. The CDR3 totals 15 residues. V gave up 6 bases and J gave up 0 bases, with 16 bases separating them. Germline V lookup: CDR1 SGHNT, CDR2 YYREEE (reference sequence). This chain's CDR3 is CASKPDSSSSYEQYF. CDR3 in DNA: TGTGCCAGCAAGCCAGATAGTTCTAGCTCCTACGAGCAGTACTTC.

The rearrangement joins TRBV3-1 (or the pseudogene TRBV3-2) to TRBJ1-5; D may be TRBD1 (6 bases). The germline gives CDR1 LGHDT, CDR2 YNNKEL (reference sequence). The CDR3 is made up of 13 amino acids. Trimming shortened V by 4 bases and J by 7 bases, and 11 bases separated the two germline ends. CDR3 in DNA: TGTGCCAGCAGCCCGGACAGCTCCCAGCCCCAGCATTTT. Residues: CASSPDSSQPQHF.

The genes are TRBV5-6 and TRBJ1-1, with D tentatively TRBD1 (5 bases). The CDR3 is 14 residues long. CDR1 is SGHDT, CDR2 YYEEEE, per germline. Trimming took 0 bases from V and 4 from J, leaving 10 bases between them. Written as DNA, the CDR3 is TGTGCCAGCAGCTTGGATAGGGGCCGCACTGAAGCTTTCTTT. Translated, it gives CASSLDRGRTEAFF.

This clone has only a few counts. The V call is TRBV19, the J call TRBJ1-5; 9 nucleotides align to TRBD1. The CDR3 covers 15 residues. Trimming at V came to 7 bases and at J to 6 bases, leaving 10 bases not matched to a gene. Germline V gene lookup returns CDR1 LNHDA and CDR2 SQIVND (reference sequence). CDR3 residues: CASNPTGGAGQPQHF. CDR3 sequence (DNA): TGTGCCAGTAATCCAACAGGGGGCGCGGGTCAGCCCCAGCATTTT.

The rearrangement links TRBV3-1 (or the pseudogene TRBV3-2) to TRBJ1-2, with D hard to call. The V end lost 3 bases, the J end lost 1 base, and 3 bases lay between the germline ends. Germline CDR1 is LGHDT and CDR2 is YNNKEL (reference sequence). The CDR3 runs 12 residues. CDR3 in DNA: TGTGCCAGCAGCCAGAGTAACTATGGCTACACCTTC. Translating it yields CASSQSNYGYTF.

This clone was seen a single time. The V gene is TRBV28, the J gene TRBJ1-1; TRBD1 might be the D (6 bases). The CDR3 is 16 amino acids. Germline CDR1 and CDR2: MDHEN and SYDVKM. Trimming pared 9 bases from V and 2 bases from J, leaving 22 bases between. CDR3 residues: CASQLIGAGVNTEAFF. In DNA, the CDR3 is TGTGCCAGTCAGTTAATCGGGGCAGGGGTTAACACTGAAGCTTTCTTT.

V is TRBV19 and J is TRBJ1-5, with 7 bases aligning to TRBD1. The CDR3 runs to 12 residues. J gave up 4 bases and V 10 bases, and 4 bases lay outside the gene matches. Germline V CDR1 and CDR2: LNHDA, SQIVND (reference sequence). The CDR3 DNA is TGTGCCACGGGGGACAGAAATCAGCCCCAGCATTTT. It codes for CATGDRNQPQHF.

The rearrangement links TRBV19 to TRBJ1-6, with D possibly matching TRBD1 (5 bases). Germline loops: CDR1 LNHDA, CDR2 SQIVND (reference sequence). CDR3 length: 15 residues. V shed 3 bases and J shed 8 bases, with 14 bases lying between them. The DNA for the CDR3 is TGTGCCAGTAGTATTGGATGGGGCAGAGATTCACCCCTCCACTTT. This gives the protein CASSIGWGRDSPLHF.

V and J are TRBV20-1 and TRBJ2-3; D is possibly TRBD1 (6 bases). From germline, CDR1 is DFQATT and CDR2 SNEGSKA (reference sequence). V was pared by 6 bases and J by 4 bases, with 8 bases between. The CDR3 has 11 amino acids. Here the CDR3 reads CSAAGADTQYF. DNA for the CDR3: TGCAGTGCGGCAGGGGCAGATACGCAGTATTTT.

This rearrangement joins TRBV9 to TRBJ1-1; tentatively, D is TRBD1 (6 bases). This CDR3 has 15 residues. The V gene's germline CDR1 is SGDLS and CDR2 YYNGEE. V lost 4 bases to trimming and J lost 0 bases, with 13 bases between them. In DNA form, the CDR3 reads TGTGCCAGCAGCCCCCAAGAGGGGGTGAACACTGAAGCTTTCTTT. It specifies CASSPQEGVNTEAFF.